Shown below are 24 T cell receptor beta chains from a single sample sequenced in a study of early T cells in non-severe SARS-CoV-2 infection. TCRdb ran MiXCR on the 5' RACE reads and lists one entry per CDR3 protein. The repertoire holds 76,000 or so distinct CDR3 sequences, with around 11% as singletons. What was sequenced was whole blood. These receptors were obtained from an adult who was a healthcare worker with PCR-confirmed SARS-CoV-2 infection or an uninfected control (not recorded which).

This clonotype has a count of ten or more. The V gene is TRBV11-2, the J gene TRBJ1-2, with D maybe TRBD1 (5 bases). Germline V gives CDR1 SGHAT, CDR2 FQNNGV. CDR3 length: 14 residues. V was clipped by 6 bases and J by 6 bases, with 17 bases between them. The CDR3 sequence: CASSPAGRVDGYTF. The CDR3 DNA follows: TGTGCCAGCAGTCCAGCGGGCAGGGTGGATGGCTACACCTTC.

This clonotype was observed a few times. This chain connects TRBV7-3 to TRBJ2-3, with D perhaps matching TRBD2 (5 bases). Germline CDR1 and CDR2: SGHTA and FQGTGA. This CDR3 is built from 14 residues. The V end lost 5 bases, the J end lost 4 bases, and 13 bases lay between the germline ends. In DNA, the CDR3 is TGTGCCAGCAGCGCCGACCGGGGAGCAGATACGCAGTATTTT. Translated: CASSADRGADTQYF.

This clonotype was observed a few times. CDR3 sequence (DNA): TGCGCCAGCAGTGAGTCGATGGAGCGGAATACGCAGTACTTC. This codes for CASSESMERNTQYF. The J gene is TRBJ2-7, the V gene TRBV10-1; possibly TRBD2 for D (5 bases). Trimming removed 0 bases from V and 9 bases from J, with 15 bases in between. This CDR3 has 14 residues. In germline, CDR1 is WNHNN, CDR2 SYGVQD (reference sequence).

The gene calls are TRBV4-1 and TRBJ1-1, with a weak D call TRBD1 (5 bases). The germline V gene encodes CDR1 MGHRA and CDR2 YSYEKL. Trimming took 4 bases from V and 4 from J, leaving 19 bases between them. The CDR3 loop spans 16 amino acids. This CDR3 reads CASSLDRAGLGTEAFF. As DNA, the CDR3 is TGCGCCAGCAGCCTGGACCGTGCGGGACTTGGCACTGAAGCTTTCTTT.

This clonotype was detected ten times or more. The chain combines TRBV12-3 or TRBV12-4 with TRBJ1-5; D remains unclear. The length of the CDR3 is 13 residues. Trimming shortened V by 0 bases and J by 7 bases, and 7 bases separated the two germline ends. CDR3 DNA sequence: TGTGCCAGCAGTTTAGCGCGCTTCCAGCCCCAGCATTTT. Its translation is CASSLARFQPQHF.

This clonotype was detected ten times or more. The V and J genes are TRBV7-8 and TRBJ2-1, with 8 positions matching TRBD2. CDR3 length equals 15 residues. V was clipped by 0 bases and J by 5 bases; unmatched bases: 3. The germline V gene has CDR1 SGHVS and CDR2 FQNEAQ. As DNA, the CDR3 is TGTGCCAGCAGCTTAGCACGGGGGGGACACAATGAGCAGTTCTTC. The encoded protein is CASSLARGGHNEQFF.

The chain uses TRBV7-2 and TRBJ1-1; TRBD1 is a possible D gene (5 bases). Between the trimmed V and J ends, which lost 0 bases and 0 bases, there was a span of 11 bases. The germline gives CDR1 SGHTA, CDR2 FQGNSA. The CDR3 consists of 16 residues. The CDR3 coding sequence is TGTGCCAGCAGCTTAGCGGCAGGGTACATGAACACTGAAGCTTTCTTT. As protein: CASSLAAGYMNTEAFF.

CDR3 protein: CASSVEAGGRQPQHF. Written as DNA, the CDR3 is TGTGCCAGCAGTGTCGAGGCAGGGGGTCGTCAGCCCCAGCATTTT. The genes are TRBV6-1 and TRBJ1-5, with TRBD1 matching over 7 bases. The germline gives CDR1 MNHNS, CDR2 SASEGT. Trimming removed 4 bases from V and 6 bases from J; junction bases left unmatched: 9. This CDR3 spans 15 amino acids.

V and J are TRBV5-5 and TRBJ2-7, with 8 nucleotides matching TRBD1. The CDR3 extends over 16 amino acids. J lost 3 bases, V lost 0 bases, and 8 bases had no gene match. Germline V gene data show CDR1 as SGHKS and CDR2 as YYEKEE (reference sequence). CDR3 region: CASSLGPGGNFYEQYF. The CDR3 nucleotides read TGTGCCAGCAGCTTGGGCCCAGGGGGCAATTTCTACGAGCAGTACTTC.

There are many counts of this clonotype. The V gene is TRBV11-2, the J gene TRBJ2-5; 7 bases line up with TRBD1. CDR1 and CDR2 from the germline V gene are SGHAT and FQNNGV. V was pared by 6 bases and J by 7 bases, with 8 bases of the junction left unmatched. This CDR3 region has 13 residues. The DNA of the CDR3 is TGTGCCAGCAGAGGGGGCGGTGCGTCGACCCAGTACTTC. Its translation: CASRGGGASTQYF.

The chain recombines TRBV7-2 with TRBJ2-1; a weak D match, TRBD2 (7 bases). The ends were cut back, 1 base at V and 8 bases at J, with 9 bases in the middle. CDR1 SGHTA and CDR2 FQGNSA come from the germline V gene. The CDR3 is 13 residues long. The CDR3 here is CASSLGEGDEQFF. CDR3 DNA sequence: TGTGCCAGCAGCTTAGGGGAGGGGGATGAGCAGTTCTTC.

The chain employs TRBV12-3 or TRBV12-4 and TRBJ1-5, with a weak D call TRBD1 (5 bases). This CDR3 has 17 residues. Trimming cost V 5 bases and J 4 bases, with 21 bases left between them. The CDR3 region is CASSLPLLGTQNQPQHF. In nucleotides, the CDR3 is TGTGCCAGCAGTCTACCCCTCCTGGGGACTCAAAATCAGCCCCAGCATTTT.

This clonotype was found a few times. The chain combines TRBV2 with TRBJ2-5; D not certain. Germline assignment: CDR1 SNHLY and CDR2 FYNNEI. CDR3 size: 11 residues. The germline V and J ends were trimmed by 4 bases and 5 bases, with 5 bases remaining between them. The DNA for the CDR3 is TGTGCCAGCAGTGGGATGGAGACCCAGTACTTC. Translating it yields CASSGMETQYF.

The table lists this clonotype with a few counts. The J gene is TRBJ1-5, the V gene TRBV3-1; weak D call: TRBD1 (5 bases). Per the germline V gene, CDR1 is LGHDT and CDR2 is YNNKEL (reference sequence). The V end lost 4 bases, the J end lost 6 bases, and 16 bases lay between the germline ends. CDR3 size: 15 residues. The CDR3 reads CASSRTPGLGQPQHF. The CDR3 coding sequence is TGTGCCAGCAGCCGAACTCCGGGACTCGGTCAGCCCCAGCATTTT.

The chain has TRBV12-3 or TRBV12-4 and TRBJ2-7; D is undetermined. This CDR3 spans 12 amino acids. V lost 1 base to trimming and J lost 6 bases, with 7 bases between them. The chain's CDR3 is CASSLGRVEQYF. The CDR3, as DNA: TGTGCCAGCAGTTTAGGTAGGGTCGAGCAGTACTTC.

This clonotype was found many times. The J gene is TRBJ2-3, the V gene TRBV10-3, with 14 bases matching TRBD2. Germline V gene sequence: CDR1 ENHRY, CDR2 SYGVKD. V was pared by 6 bases and J by 2 bases, with 7 bases of the junction left unmatched. The CDR3 covers 17 residues. CDR3 protein: CAISGTSGGINTDTQYF. CDR3 bases: TGTGCCATCAGCGGGACTAGCGGGGGAATCAACACAGATACGCAGTATTTT.

The genes are TRBV12-3 or TRBV12-4 and TRBJ2-7, with D perhaps TRBD1 (5 bases). The V end lost 4 bases, the J end lost 2 bases, and 18 bases lay between the germline ends. The CDR3 runs to 16 residues. CDR3: CASSSLTPTETYEQYF. CDR3 in DNA: TGTGCCAGCAGTTCCCTCACTCCGACAGAAACCTACGAGCAGTACTTC.

The CDR3 DNA sequence: TGTGCCAGCAGCTTAGATTCGGTCGACACCGGGGAGCTGTTTTTT. This gives the protein CASSLDSVDTGELFF. The chain recombines TRBV11-2 with TRBJ2-2; D gene ambiguous. Germline CDR1 is SGHAT and CDR2 is FQNNGV. V was pared by 0 bases and J by 3 bases, with 8 bases between. This CDR3 contains 15 residues. The whole variable domain, remainder taken from reference TRBV11-2 and TRBJ2-2, is EAGVAQSPRYKIIEKRQSVAFWCNPISGHATLYWYQQILGQGPKLLIQFQNNGVVDDSQLPKDRFSAERLKGVDSTLKIQPAKLEDSAVYLCASSLDSVDTGELFFGEGSRLTVL.

The J gene is TRBJ2-7, the V gene TRBV9, with D possibly being TRBD1 (6 bases). CDR1 SGDLS and CDR2 YYNGEE come from the germline V gene. V lost 0 bases and J lost 3, with 13 bases in between. This CDR3 comprises 15 residues. For the CDR3, the DNA is TGTGCCAGCAGCGTAGCTCACGGCAGGGGCTACGAGCAGTACTTC. It yields the protein CASSVAHGRGYEQYF.

This clonotype was found a few times. The chain uses TRBV7-9 and TRBJ1-5; D is unresolved. The germline V gene encodes CDR1 SEHNR and CDR2 FQNEAQ (reference sequence). The CDR3 loop spans 13 amino acids. V lost 2 bases and J 5 bases, leaving 7 bases between the germline ends. Written as DNA, the CDR3 is TGTGCCAGCAGCTTAACCAGTTATCAGCCCCAGCATTTT. This sequence encodes CASSLTSYQPQHF.

This clonotype was observed at least ten times. This rearrangement joins TRBV12-3 or TRBV12-4 to TRBJ2-5; D unresolved. The CDR3 consists of 13 residues. V shed 6 bases and J shed 5 bases, with 13 bases lying between them. The CDR3 reads CASRRMARETQYF. Written as DNA, the CDR3 is TGTGCCAGCAGGCGCATGGCTCGGGAGACCCAGTACTTC.

The chain uses TRBV11-2 and TRBJ1-6, with D possibly being TRBD1 (5 bases). Trimming removed 5 bases from V and 5 bases from J, with 19 bases in between. The CDR3 has 17 amino acids. The germline V gene has CDR1 SGHAT and CDR2 FQNNGV. In DNA, the CDR3 is TGTGCCAGCAGCCCGGAACAGGAGCCGGCGGATAATTCACCCCTCCACTTT. It is translated as CASSPEQEPADNSPLHF. Full variable domain (rest looked up from reference TRBV11-2 and TRBJ1-6): EAGVAQSPRYKIIEKRQSVAFWCNPISGHATLYWYQQILGQGPKLLIQFQNNGVVDDSQLPKDRFSAERLKGVDSTLKIQPAKLEDSAVYLCASSPEQEPADNSPLHFGNGTRLTVT.

This clonotype was seen many times. The V call is TRBV5-6, the J call TRBJ1-4; D perhaps matches TRBD1 (5 bases). Germline loops: CDR1 SGHDT, CDR2 YYEEEE. Trimming cost V 7 bases and J 0 bases, with 13 bases left between them. The CDR3 extends over 15 amino acids. The DNA for the CDR3 is TGTGCCAGCTCCCCGGGGGGATCAACTAATGAAAAACTGTTTTTT. Its protein product is CASSPGGSTNEKLFF.

The chain couples TRBV10-3 to TRBJ1-5, with TRBD1 identical over 8 bases. The CDR3 is 15 residues long. Germline lookup yields CDR1 ENHRY and CDR2 SYGVKD. The V and J ends lost 4 bases and 7 bases, in that order; junction bases with no gene match: 9. The CDR3 bases are TGTGCCATCAGTGCCGACAGGGGAGAGGGACAGCCCCAGCATTTT. As protein: CAISADRGEGQPQHF.